The next 29 T cell receptor beta chains were all read from a single sample in a study of early T cells in non-severe SARS-CoV-2 infection. A single record per CDR3 protein comes from TCRdb applying MiXCR to the 5' RACE reads. The data contain under 60,000 distinct CDR3 sequences, about a tenth of them singletons. Sequenced input: whole blood. These receptors all come from an adult who was a healthcare worker with PCR-confirmed SARS-CoV-2 infection or an uninfected control (not recorded which).

This clonotype was recorded at least ten times. In nucleotides, the CDR3 is TGTGCCAGCAGCCCCTCATCGGTTCGGTCACCCCTCCACTTT. It codes for CASSPSSVRSPLHF. The chain uses TRBV3-1 and TRBJ1-6, with unresolved D. CDR1 and CDR2 (germline): LGHDT, YNNKEL (reference sequence). The CDR3 is 14 amino acids. Trimming pared 4 bases from V and 10 bases from J, leaving 14 bases between.

This clonotype was seen only a few times. The chain uses TRBV7-2 and TRBJ1-2; D gene ambiguous. The CDR3 has 17 amino acids. The V gene's germline CDR1 is SGHTA and CDR2 FQGNSA. V gave up 5 bases and J gave up 4 bases, with 23 bases separating them. The CDR3 DNA reads TGTGCCAGCAGCCCCGGAGGTTCTGAAGGGAGGGTCTATGGCTACACCTTC. Its protein product is CASSPGGSEGRVYGYTF.

This clonotype was detected a few times. The rearrangement links TRBV10-3 to TRBJ1-2; tentatively, D is TRBD1 (5 bases). The V gene's germline CDR1 is ENHRY and CDR2 SYGVKD. The CDR3 runs 13 residues. Trimming took off 5 bases at V and 6 bases at J, with 13 bases between the two ends. The CDR3 protein is CAISWDDENGYTF. CDR3 nucleotide sequence: TGTGCCATCAGTTGGGACGACGAGAATGGCTACACCTTC.

The table lists this clonotype with a few counts. This chain links TRBV2 with TRBJ2-4; 11 positions match TRBD1. This CDR3 contains 15 residues. The germline V gene encodes CDR1 SNHLY and CDR2 FYNNEI. V lost 8 bases and J lost 7; bases outside the gene matches: 10. The CDR3 here is CASSSSGTGGNIQYF. The CDR3 DNA reads as TGTGCCAGCTCCAGTTCCGGGACAGGGGGTAACATTCAGTACTTC. The variable domain in full, completed from reference TRBV2 and TRBJ2-4, reads EPEVTQTPSHQVTQMGQEVILRCVPISNHLYFYWYRQILGQKVEFLVSFYNNEISEKSEIFDDQFSVERPDGSNFTLKIRSTKLEDSAMYFCASSSSGTGGNIQYFGAGTRLSVL.

This clonotype was observed a handful of times. This chain uses TRBV29-1 with TRBJ2-2; the D call may be TRBD1 or TRBD2 (5 bases each). V lost 7 bases and J lost 0, with 15 bases in between. The CDR3 covers 15 residues. Germline CDR1 and CDR2: SQVTM and ANQGSEA. The CDR3 sequence: CSGRTGTANTGELFF. CDR3 coding DNA: TGCAGCGGCCGCACCGGGACGGCGAACACCGGGGAGCTGTTTTTT.

The chain joins TRBV5-6 to TRBJ2-7, with 12 bases identical to TRBD1. Germline V lookup: CDR1 SGHDT, CDR2 YYEEEE. J lost 4 bases, V lost 5 bases, and 10 bases had no gene match. There are 16 residues in the CDR3. The CDR3 nucleotides read TGTGCCAGCAGAGAATTGACGGGACAGGGGGCATACGAGCAGTACTTC. It codes for CASRELTGQGAYEQYF.

This clonotype was counted between two and nine times. The rearrangement uses TRBV5-1 and TRBJ2-3, with D unresolved. The CDR3 consists of 14 residues. V lost 0 bases and J lost 2, with 7 bases in between. The germline V gene has CDR1 SGHRS and CDR2 YFSETQ. CDR3: CASSLEKSTDTQYF. CDR3 nucleotides: TGCGCCAGCAGCTTGGAGAAGTCCACAGATACGCAGTATTTT.

The chain links TRBV7-8 to TRBJ2-2; D ambiguous. Trimming cost V 9 bases and J 0 bases, with 11 bases left between them. The CDR3 is 14 amino acids. The germline CDR1 and CDR2 sequences are SGHVS and FQNEAQ. CDR3 nucleotide sequence: TGTGCCAGTCGTTCGAGCTCGAACACCGGGGAGCTGTTTTTT. It specifies CASRSSSNTGELFF.

Remarks on this clonotype: A much larger clonotype is one base distant, so this may be a read error. The genes are TRBV20-1 and TRBJ2-3, with TRBD2 matching over 12 bases. This CDR3 is built from 14 residues. Germline CDR1 and CDR2: DFQATT and SNEGSKA (reference sequence). The CDR3 region is CSARTSGGTDTRYF. CDR3 nucleotides: TGCAGTGCTCGTACTAGCGGGGGGACAGATACGCGGTATTTT.

This clonotype was seen ten or more times. The rearrangement uses TRBV29-1 and TRBJ2-6; D remains ambiguous. In germline, CDR1 is SQVTM, CDR2 ANQGSEA. The CDR3 consists of 14 residues. V lost 3 bases, J lost 0 bases, and 6 bases lay in between. The CDR3 is CSVEGNSGANVLTF. The CDR3 bases are TGCAGCGTTGAGGGGAACTCTGGGGCCAACGTCCTGACTTTC.

Regarding this clonotype: The junction departs from the called germline gene at one end, perhaps through a read error. The V call is TRBV10-3, the J call TRBJ1-6, with D possibly being TRBD1 (5 bases). Germline values: CDR1 ENHRY, CDR2 SYGVKD. This CDR3 spans 14 amino acids. The chain's CDR3 is CAITEGRDNSPLHF. DNA for the CDR3: TGTGCCATCACTGAGGGGAGGGACAATTCACCCCTCCACTTT.

This clonotype appeared a few times. The chain links TRBV25-1 to TRBJ2-7; D is possibly TRBD1 (5 bases). Trimming removed 6 bases from V and 5 bases from J, with 14 bases in between. This CDR3 has 13 amino acids. Germline V lookup: CDR1 MGHDK, CDR2 SYGVNS. The CDR3 DNA reads as TGTGCCAGCAGAGACAGTTCCCAGAACGAGCAGTACTTC. Translation gives CASRDSSQNEQYF.

The CDR3 loop is CASSYLSTDTQYF. CDR3 in DNA: TGTGCCAGCAGCTACCTCAGCACAGATACGCAGTATTTT. The chain links TRBV11-3 to TRBJ2-3; D unresolved. Trimming cost V 4 bases and J 0 bases, with 5 bases left between them. The germline CDR1 and CDR2 sequences are SGHNT and YENEEA. The length of the CDR3 is 13 residues.

This clonotype was counted many times. The genes are TRBV7-6 and TRBJ2-1; perhaps TRBD2 as D (6 bases). Germline V CDR1 and CDR2: SGHVS, FNYEAQ. The CDR3 runs to 16 residues. V was pared by 4 bases and J by 6 bases, with 19 bases between. The CDR3, as DNA: TGTGCCAGCAGCTCACCCCGACTAGGCCGGGGCAATGAGCAGTTCTTC. It codes for CASSSPRLGRGNEQFF.

Only a few counts were recorded for this clonotype. The chain links TRBV4-1 to TRBJ1-2, with D possibly being TRBD1 (6 bases). Between the trimmed V and J ends, which lost 4 bases and 2 bases, there was a span of 20 bases. Looked up from germline, CDR1 is MGHRA and CDR2 is YSYEKL. CDR3 length equals 17 residues. CDR3 amino acids: CASSRNRDHISNYGYTF. The CDR3 nucleotides read TGCGCCAGCAGCCGCAACAGGGACCATATTTCGAACTATGGCTACACCTTC.

The chain is built from TRBV25-1 and TRBJ1-1; D is ambiguous. Germline V gives CDR1 MGHDK, CDR2 SYGVNS. V lost 11 bases and J 6 bases, leaving 7 bases between the germline ends. This CDR3 has 9 residues. The CDR3 DNA follows: TGTGCCTTACGGTCTGAAGCTTTCTTT. It translates to CALRSEAFF.

The rearrangement links TRBV7-9 to TRBJ2-1; perhaps TRBD2 as D (5 bases). The V gene's germline CDR1 is SEHNR and CDR2 FQNEAQ (reference sequence). V was pared by 3 bases and J by 7 bases, with 10 bases between. This CDR3 is 13 amino acids long. The CDR3 coding sequence is TGTGCCAGCAGCTTTAGCGTGGAAAATGAGCAGTTCTTC. Protein product: CASSFSVENEQFF.

This clonotype was detected a few times. The chain uses TRBV7-8 and TRBJ2-5; 8 bases agree with TRBD2. Losses at the gene ends were 0 bases for V and 5 bases for J; bases not matched to a gene: 8. CDR3 length: 16 amino acids. Germline V gene lookup returns CDR1 SGHVS and CDR2 FQNEAQ. The CDR3 DNA follows: TGTGCCAGCAGCTTAGCGCGGGCGGGGGGCCTGGAGACCCAGTACTTC. Its translation: CASSLARAGGLETQYF.

This clonotype occurred a few times. V gene TRBV24-1 combines with J gene TRBJ2-1; D unresolved. The CDR3 is made up of 12 amino acids. CDR1 KGHDR and CDR2 SFDVKD come from the germline V gene. The ends were cut back, 4 bases at V and 9 bases at J, with 9 bases in the middle. CDR3 in DNA: TGTGCCACCAGTGAGCAAGGGCTTGAGCAGTTCTTC. This codes for CATSEQGLEQFF.

The rearrangement links TRBV18 to TRBJ1-6; D is unresolved. CDR3 length: 14 residues. Germline CDR1 is KGHSH and CDR2 is LQKENI. V lost 2 bases to trimming and J lost 9 bases, with 11 bases between them. The CDR3 DNA follows: TGTGCCAGCTCACCAGGGCAGGCGGGTTCACCCCTCCACTTT. This sequence encodes CASSPGQAGSPLHF.

V and J are TRBV29-1 and TRBJ1-1; no reliable D call. Per the germline V gene, CDR1 is SQVTM and CDR2 is ANQGSEA. The germline V and J ends were trimmed by 3 bases and 5 bases, with 10 bases remaining between them. The CDR3 spans 12 residues. Here the CDR3 DNA reads TGCAGCGTTGATGGTGGGGTAACTGAAGCTTTCTTT. It codes for CSVDGGVTEAFF.

This clonotype was observed a handful of times. The genes are TRBV3-1 and TRBJ1-6; a possible D gene is TRBD1 (5 bases). The germline V gene encodes CDR1 LGHDT and CDR2 YNNKEL (reference sequence). CDR3 length equals 15 residues. The V end was cut by 0 bases, the J end by 12 bases, with 15 bases between. CDR3: CASSQDQTQGVPLHF. The CDR3 bases are TGTGCCAGCAGCCAAGATCAGACCCAAGGGGTACCCCTCCACTTT.

This chain links TRBV4-2 with TRBJ2-5; D is possibly TRBD2 (6 bases). The CDR3 is 17 residues long. The germline V gene has CDR1 LGHNA and CDR2 YNFKEQ. V shed 4 bases and J shed 5 bases, with 23 bases lying between them. This CDR3 is CASSLTLPGTPIETQYF. In nucleotides, the CDR3 is TGTGCCAGCAGCCTAACCCTTCCCGGGACTCCGATCGAGACCCAGTACTTC.

The DNA for the CDR3 is TGTGCCAGCAGCTTAAGTACATATCAGCCCCAGCATTTT. It specifies CASSLSTYQPQHF. The chain couples TRBV7-9 to TRBJ1-5; no clear D. CDR1 and CDR2 (germline): SEHNR, FQNEAQ (reference sequence). The CDR3 covers 13 residues. The germline V and J ends were trimmed by 2 bases and 5 bases, with 7 bases remaining between them.

This clonotype was counted ten times or more. V and J are TRBV5-6 and TRBJ2-6; D unresolved. The germline gives CDR1 SGHDT, CDR2 YYEEEE. The CDR3 has 16 residues. V gave up 2 bases and J gave up 0 bases, with 9 bases separating them. CDR3 in DNA: TGTGCCAGCAGCTTATCCGTGGGCTCTGGGGCCAACGTCCTGACTTTC. As protein: CASSLSVGSGANVLTF.

This clonotype has just a few counts. The chain carries TRBV6-6 and TRBJ1-2, with 8 bases that match TRBD1. V lost 7 bases to trimming and J lost 8 bases; unmatched junction nucleotides: 18. CDR1 and CDR2 (germline): MNHNY, SVGAGI (reference sequence). CDR3 length: 16 residues. CDR3 sequence reads: CASTPGQDPWRGGYTF. DNA of the CDR3: TGTGCCAGCACCCCGGGACAGGACCCCTGGCGGGGCGGCTACACCTTC.

This clonotype was counted between two and nine times. This chain joins TRBV12-3 or TRBV12-4 and TRBJ2-7; the D is unclear. V was pared by 3 bases and J by 9 bases, with 15 bases between. The CDR3 sequence is 13 residues long. The CDR3 sequence: CASSLGPEGGQYF. The CDR3, as DNA: TGTGCCAGCAGTTTGGGTCCGGAAGGCGGGCAGTACTTC.

The V and J genes are TRBV10-3 and TRBJ2-2; no firm D call. Germline CDR1 ENHRY, CDR2 SYGVKD. The CDR3 consists of 12 residues. The germline V and J ends were trimmed by 3 bases and 10 bases, with 9 bases remaining between them. CDR3 coding DNA: TGTGCCATCAGTGATTTGGCTTCGGAGCTGTTTTTT. Translating it yields CAISDLASELFF.

The rearrangement uses TRBV2 and TRBJ2-3; the D gene could be TRBD1 or TRBD2 (5 bases each). V was clipped by 3 bases and J by 6 bases, with 10 bases between them. Germline V gives CDR1 SNHLY, CDR2 FYNNEI. The CDR3 extends over 13 amino acids. This chain's CDR3 is CASSDGTSDTQYF. In DNA, the CDR3 is TGTGCCAGCAGTGACGGGACCTCTGATACGCAGTATTTT.